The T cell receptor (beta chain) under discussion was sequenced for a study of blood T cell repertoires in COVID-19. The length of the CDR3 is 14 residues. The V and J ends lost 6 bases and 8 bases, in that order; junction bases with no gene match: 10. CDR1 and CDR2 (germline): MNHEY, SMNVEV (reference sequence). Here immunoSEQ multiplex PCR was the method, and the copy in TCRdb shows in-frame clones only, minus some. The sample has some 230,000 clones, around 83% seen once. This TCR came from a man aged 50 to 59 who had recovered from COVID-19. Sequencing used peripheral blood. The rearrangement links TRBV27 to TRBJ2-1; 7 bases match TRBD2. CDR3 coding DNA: TGTGCCAGCAGAGTGGCGGGAGTGGGCCATGAGCAGTTCTTC. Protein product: CASRVAGVGHEQFF.